Listed below are T cell receptor beta chains from one sample, sequenced in a study of Ad26.COV2.S vaccination and SARS-CoV-2 variants. Clones were sequenced by immunoSEQ multiplex PCR, and TCRdb holds only the in-frame ones, with some missing. The profile shows about 400,000 clones, approximately 89% of them singletons. The material sequenced was peripheral blood, taken in a trial of Ad26.COV2.S vaccine versus placebo. These receptors all come from a person aged 18 to 59 who received the Ad26.COV2.S COVID-19 vaccine or a placebo. CDR3s include the opening cysteine and the closing phenylalanine or tryptophan. Each record gives: V gene, clone size, J gene, D gene, CDR3 DNA, CDR3 protein. The D gene is left open where the match is weak. Size tells how often a clone was seen (once, few, many) or the class of an expanded clone, and some rows leave it out.

v_call: TRBV6-5
clone_size: NA
j_call: TRBJ2-1
d_call: NA
cdr3_nt: TGTGCCAGCATCGCGACAGGGACTAGTAGTGAGCAGTTCTTC
cdr3_aa: CASIATGTSSEQFF

v_call: TRBV4-1
clone_size: NA
j_call: TRBJ1-1
d_call: NA
cdr3_nt: TGCGCCAGCAGCCAAAAACCAACAGTTCAAACTGAAGCTTTCTTT
cdr3_aa: CASSQKPTVQTEAFF

v_call: TRBV5-1
clone_size: NA
j_call: TRBJ2-2
d_call: NA
cdr3_nt: TGCGCCAGCAGACCGGGCCCCCCCGGCACCGGGGAGCTGTTTTTT
cdr3_aa: CASRPGPPGTGELFF

v_call: TRBV10-3
clone_size: NA
j_call: TRBJ2-1
d_call: TRBD2
cdr3_nt: TGTGCCATCAGTGAGCGGGAGGGCCGGACTGAGCAGTTCTTC
cdr3_aa: CAISEREGRTEQFF

v_call: TRBV29-1
clone_size: NA
j_call: TRBJ2-7
d_call: NA
cdr3_nt: TGCAGCGTTGCCAGGGAGGACGAGCAGTACTTC
cdr3_aa: CSVAREDEQYF

v_call: TRBV11-1
clone_size: NA
j_call: TRBJ1-1
d_call: NA
cdr3_nt: TGTGCCAGCGCTAGGGACACTGAAGCTTTCTTT
cdr3_aa: CASARDTEAFF

v_call: TRBV4-1
clone_size: NA
j_call: TRBJ2-5
d_call: NA
cdr3_nt: TGCGCCAGCAGCCAATGGAGCTATGGACAGACAGAGACCCAGTACTTC
cdr3_aa: CASSQWSYGQTETQYF

v_call: TRBV3-1/TRBV3-2
clone_size: NA
j_call: TRBJ2-7
d_call: TRBD2
cdr3_nt: TGTGCCAGCAGCCAAGACGGTCTAGCGGTGGGGGAGCAGTACTTC
cdr3_aa: CASSQDGLAVGEQYF

v_call: TRBV7-9
clone_size: NA
j_call: TRBJ2-3
d_call: NA
cdr3_nt: TGTGCCAGCAGCCTTAGCATTAGCACAGATACGCAGTATTTT
cdr3_aa: CASSLSISTDTQYF

v_call: TRBV6-7
clone_size: few
j_call: TRBJ2-2
d_call: NA
cdr3_nt: TGTGCCAGCAGCTACCCCTACGGGGAGCTGTTTTTT
cdr3_aa: CASSYPYGELFF

v_call: TRBV5-1
clone_size: NA
j_call: TRBJ1-4
d_call: NA
cdr3_nt: TGCGCCAGCAGCTTAATGCGGCTCTCCCTCAATGAAAAACTGTTTTTT
cdr3_aa: CASSLMRLSLNEKLFF

v_call: TRBV6-5
clone_size: NA
j_call: TRBJ2-3
d_call: NA
cdr3_nt: TGTGCCAGCTGGACGGCGGGAGCAACAGGGACGCAGTATTTT
cdr3_aa: CASWTAGATGTQYF

v_call: TRBV25-1
clone_size: NA
j_call: TRBJ2-1
d_call: NA
cdr3_nt: TGTGCCAGCAGTGACAGCGGAGAATACAATGAGCAGTTCTTC
cdr3_aa: CASSDSGEYNEQFF

v_call: TRBV11-3
clone_size: NA
j_call: TRBJ2-1
d_call: NA
cdr3_nt: TGTGCCAGCAGCTTAGATGGGGTGGGAGTGGGGAATGAGCAGTTCTTC
cdr3_aa: CASSLDGVGVGNEQFF

v_call: TRBV30
clone_size: NA
j_call: TRBJ2-5
d_call: NA
cdr3_nt: TGTGCCTGGAGTAAACGGGCTTACCAAGAGACCCAGTACTTC
cdr3_aa: CAWSKRAYQETQYF

v_call: TRBV10-3
clone_size: NA
j_call: TRBJ2-1
d_call: NA
cdr3_nt: TGTGCCATCAGTGATGGAGGGGAAGGCAATGAGCAGTTCTTC
cdr3_aa: CAISDGGEGNEQFF

v_call: TRBV7-3
clone_size: NA
j_call: TRBJ2-5
d_call: TRBD1
cdr3_nt: TGTGCCAGCAGCATACAGGGGGGAGAGACCCAGTACTTC
cdr3_aa: CASSIQGGETQYF

v_call: TRBV28
clone_size: many
j_call: TRBJ2-3
d_call: NA
cdr3_nt: TGTGCCAGCGCCGTCGAAGCGGACACAGATACGCAGTATTTT
cdr3_aa: CASAVEADTDTQYF

v_call: TRBV25-1
clone_size: NA
j_call: TRBJ2-5
d_call: NA
cdr3_nt: TGTGCCAGCAGTGATCCGGGCCCCGTGTGGACCCAGTACTTC
cdr3_aa: CASSDPGPVWTQYF

v_call: TRBV5-4
clone_size: NA
j_call: TRBJ2-1
d_call: TRBD2
cdr3_nt: TGTGCCAGCAGCCTTAGCGGGCCGAATGAGCAGTTCTTC
cdr3_aa: CASSLSGPNEQFF

v_call: TRBV28
clone_size: NA
j_call: TRBJ2-5
d_call: NA
cdr3_nt: TGTGCCAGCAGTCCCCGCCCTGTCGAGACCCAGTACTTC
cdr3_aa: CASSPRPVETQYF

v_call: TRBV5-1
clone_size: NA
j_call: TRBJ2-7
d_call: TRBD2
cdr3_nt: TGCGCCAGCAGCTATACCGGGACTAGCGGGAGCATAGACGAGCAGTACTTC
cdr3_aa: CASSYTGTSGSIDEQYF

v_call: TRBV7-8
clone_size: NA
j_call: TRBJ1-3
d_call: NA
cdr3_nt: TGTGCCAGCAGCTCCCAGGGGATCTCTGGAAACACCATATATTTT
cdr3_aa: CASSSQGISGNTIYF

v_call: TRBV7-8
clone_size: NA
j_call: TRBJ2-1
d_call: NA
cdr3_nt: TGTGCCAGCAGCTTCGGACTGGCCTCGGAGCAGTTCTTC
cdr3_aa: CASSFGLASEQFF

v_call: TRBV30
clone_size: NA
j_call: TRBJ1-1
d_call: NA
cdr3_nt: TGTGCCTACCGTCTACATGCGAACACTGAAGCTTTCTTT
cdr3_aa: CAYRLHANTEAFF

v_call: TRBV5-4
clone_size: few
j_call: TRBJ2-2
d_call: NA
cdr3_nt: TGTGCCAGCAGCTTGGGACGGGGGACCACCGGGGAGCTGTTTTTT
cdr3_aa: CASSLGRGTTGELFF

v_call: TRBV19
clone_size: few
j_call: TRBJ1-2
d_call: TRBD1
cdr3_nt: TGTGCCAGTAGTAGGGACAGGGGAAACTATGGCTACACCTTC
cdr3_aa: CASSRDRGNYGYTF